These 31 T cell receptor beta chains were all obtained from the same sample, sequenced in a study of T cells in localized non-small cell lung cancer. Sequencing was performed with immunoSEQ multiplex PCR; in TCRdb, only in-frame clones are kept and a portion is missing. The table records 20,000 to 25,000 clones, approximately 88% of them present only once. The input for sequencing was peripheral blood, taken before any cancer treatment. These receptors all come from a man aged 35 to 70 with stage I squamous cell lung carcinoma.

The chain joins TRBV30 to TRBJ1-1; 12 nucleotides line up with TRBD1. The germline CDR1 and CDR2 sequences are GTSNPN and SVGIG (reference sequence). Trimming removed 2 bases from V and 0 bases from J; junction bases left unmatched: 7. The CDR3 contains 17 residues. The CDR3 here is CAWSRGQGARMNTEAFF. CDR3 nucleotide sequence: TGTGCCTGGAGTCGGGGACAGGGGGCGAGGATGAACACTGAAGCTTTCTTT. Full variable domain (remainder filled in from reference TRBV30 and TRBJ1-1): SQTIHQWPATLVQPVGSPLSLECTVEGTSNPNLYWYRQAAGRGLQLLFYSVGIGQISSEVPQNLSASRPQDRQFILSSKKLLLSDSGFYLCAWSRGQGARMNTEAFFGQGTRLTVV.

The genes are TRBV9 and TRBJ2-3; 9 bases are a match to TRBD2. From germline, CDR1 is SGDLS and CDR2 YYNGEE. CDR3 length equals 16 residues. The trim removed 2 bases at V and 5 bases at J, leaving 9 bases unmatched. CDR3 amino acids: CASSVHGGGAGDTQYF. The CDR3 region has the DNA TGTGCCAGCAGCGTCCATGGCGGGGGGGCCGGAGATACGCAGTATTTT.

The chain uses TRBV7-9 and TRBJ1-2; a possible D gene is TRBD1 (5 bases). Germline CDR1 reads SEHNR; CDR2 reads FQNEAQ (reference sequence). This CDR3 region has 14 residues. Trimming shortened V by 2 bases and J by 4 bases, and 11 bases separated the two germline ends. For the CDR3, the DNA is TGTGCCAGCAGCTTAACCCAGGGTCCCTATGGCTACACCTTC. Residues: CASSLTQGPYGYTF.

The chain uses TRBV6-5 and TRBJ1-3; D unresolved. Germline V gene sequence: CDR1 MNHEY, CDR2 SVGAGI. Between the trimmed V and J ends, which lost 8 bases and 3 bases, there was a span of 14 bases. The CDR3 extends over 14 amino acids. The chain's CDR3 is CASEAGRIGNTIYF. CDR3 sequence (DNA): TGTGCCAGCGAGGCGGGCAGAATTGGAAACACCATATATTTT.

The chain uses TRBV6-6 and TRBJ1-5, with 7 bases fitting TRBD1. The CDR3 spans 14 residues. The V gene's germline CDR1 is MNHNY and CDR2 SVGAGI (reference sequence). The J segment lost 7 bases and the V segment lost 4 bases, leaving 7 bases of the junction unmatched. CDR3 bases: TGTGCCAGCAGTTTCGGACAGGATGGCCAGCCCCAGCATTTT. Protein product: CASSFGQDGQPQHF.

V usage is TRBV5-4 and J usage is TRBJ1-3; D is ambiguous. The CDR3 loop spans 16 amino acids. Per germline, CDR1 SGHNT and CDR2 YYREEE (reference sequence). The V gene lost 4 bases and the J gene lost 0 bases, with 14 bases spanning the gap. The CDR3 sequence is CASSPYPALSGNTIYF. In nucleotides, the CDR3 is TGTGCCAGCAGCCCATACCCGGCCCTCTCTGGAAACACCATATATTTT.

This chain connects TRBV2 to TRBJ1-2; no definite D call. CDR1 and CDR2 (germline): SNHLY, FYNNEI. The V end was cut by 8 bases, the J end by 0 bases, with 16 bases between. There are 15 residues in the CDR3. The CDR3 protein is CASPEDPGSNYGYTF. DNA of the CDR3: TGTGCCAGCCCCGAAGACCCAGGATCTAACTATGGCTACACCTTC.

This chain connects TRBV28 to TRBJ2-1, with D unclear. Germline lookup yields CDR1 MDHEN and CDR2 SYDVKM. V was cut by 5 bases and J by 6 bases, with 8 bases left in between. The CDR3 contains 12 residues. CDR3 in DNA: TGTGCCAGCAGTCCCGTGCCCAATGAGCAGTTCTTC. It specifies CASSPVPNEQFF.

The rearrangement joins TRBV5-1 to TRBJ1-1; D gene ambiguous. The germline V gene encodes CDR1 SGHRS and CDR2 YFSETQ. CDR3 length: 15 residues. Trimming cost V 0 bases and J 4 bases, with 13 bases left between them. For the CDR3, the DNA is TGCGCCAGCAGCTTGGTGAGTGGGGTTACCACTGAAGCTTTCTTT. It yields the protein CASSLVSGVTTEAFF.

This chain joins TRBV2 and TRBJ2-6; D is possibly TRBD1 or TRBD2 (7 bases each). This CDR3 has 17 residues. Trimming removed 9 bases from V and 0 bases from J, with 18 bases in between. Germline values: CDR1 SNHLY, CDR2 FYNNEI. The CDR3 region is CASTGGDRTSGANVLTF. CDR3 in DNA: TGTGCCAGTACTGGGGGGGACAGAACCTCTGGGGCCAACGTCCTGACTTTC.

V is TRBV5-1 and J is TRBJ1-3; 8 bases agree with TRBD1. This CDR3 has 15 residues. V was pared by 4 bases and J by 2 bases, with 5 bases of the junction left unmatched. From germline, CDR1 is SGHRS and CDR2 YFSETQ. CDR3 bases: TGCGCCAGCAGCGCCGACAGGGGCCCTGGAAACACCATATATTTT. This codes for CASSADRGPGNTIYF. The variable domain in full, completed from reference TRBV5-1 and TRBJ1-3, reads KAGVTQTPRYLIKTRGQQVTLSCSPISGHRSVSWYQQTPGQGLQFLFEYFSETQRNKGNFPGRFSGRQFSNSRSEMNVSTLELGDSALYLCASSADRGPGNTIYFGEGSWLTVV.

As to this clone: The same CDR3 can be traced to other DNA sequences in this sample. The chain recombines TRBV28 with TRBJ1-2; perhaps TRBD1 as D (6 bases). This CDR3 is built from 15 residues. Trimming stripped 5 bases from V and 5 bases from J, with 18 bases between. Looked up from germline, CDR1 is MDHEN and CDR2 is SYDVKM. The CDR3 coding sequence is TGTGCCAGCAGTCCCTTATCAGGGGCGGGGTATGGCTACACCTTC. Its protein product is CASSPLSGAGYGYTF.

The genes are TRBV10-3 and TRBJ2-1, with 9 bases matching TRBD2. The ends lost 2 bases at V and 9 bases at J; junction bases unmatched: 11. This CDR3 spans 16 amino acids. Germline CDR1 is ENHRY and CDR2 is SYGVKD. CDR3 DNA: TGTGCCATCAGTGAGGGAATTCGCGGGGGGGCGGGTGAGCAGTTCTTC. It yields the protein CAISEGIRGGAGEQFF.

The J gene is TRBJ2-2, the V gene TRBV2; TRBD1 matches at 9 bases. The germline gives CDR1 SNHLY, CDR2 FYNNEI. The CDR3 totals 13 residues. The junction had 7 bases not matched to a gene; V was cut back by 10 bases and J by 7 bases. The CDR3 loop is CATRDRVHGELFF. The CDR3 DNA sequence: TGTGCCACCCGGGACAGGGTCCACGGGGAGCTGTTTTTT. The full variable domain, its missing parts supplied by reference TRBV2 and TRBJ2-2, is EPEVTQTPSHQVTQMGQEVILRCVPISNHLYFYWYRQILGQKVEFLVSFYNNEISEKSEIFDDQFSVERPDGSNFTLKIRSTKLEDSAMYFCATRDRVHGELFFGEGSRLTVL.

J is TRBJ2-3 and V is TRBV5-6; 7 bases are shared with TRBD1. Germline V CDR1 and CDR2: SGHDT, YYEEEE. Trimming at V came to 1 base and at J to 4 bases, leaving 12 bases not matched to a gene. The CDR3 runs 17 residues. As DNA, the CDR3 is TGTGCCAGCAGCTTGTTGACAGGGAAGTTTGGTCCAGATACGCAGTATTTT. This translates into CASSLLTGKFGPDTQYF.

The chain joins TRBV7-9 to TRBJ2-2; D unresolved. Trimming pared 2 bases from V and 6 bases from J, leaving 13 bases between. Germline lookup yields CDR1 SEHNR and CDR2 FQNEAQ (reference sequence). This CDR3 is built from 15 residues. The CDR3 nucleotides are TGTGCCAGCAGCTTATCGGCCAGGCAGCCCGGGGAGCTGTTTTTT. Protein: CASSLSARQPGELFF.

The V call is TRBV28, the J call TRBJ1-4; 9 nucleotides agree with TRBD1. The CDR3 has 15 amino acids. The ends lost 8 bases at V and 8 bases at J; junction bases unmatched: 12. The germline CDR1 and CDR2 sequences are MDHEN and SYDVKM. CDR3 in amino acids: CASSPGQGVLEKLFF. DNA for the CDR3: TGTGCCAGCTCTCCGGGACAGGGAGTTTTGGAAAAACTGTTTTTT.

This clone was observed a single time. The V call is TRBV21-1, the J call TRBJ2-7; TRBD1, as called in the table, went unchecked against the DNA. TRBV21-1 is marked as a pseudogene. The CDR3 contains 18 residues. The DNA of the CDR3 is TGTGCCAGCAGCAAAAAGGTGGGCCCGGGACACTACTTGTACGAGCAGTACTTC. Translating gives CASSKKVGPGHYLYEQYF.

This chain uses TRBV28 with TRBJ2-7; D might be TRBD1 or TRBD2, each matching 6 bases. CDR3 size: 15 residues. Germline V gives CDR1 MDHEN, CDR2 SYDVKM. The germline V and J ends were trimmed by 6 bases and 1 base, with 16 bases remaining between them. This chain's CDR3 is CASSPAGQRSYEQYF. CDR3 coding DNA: TGTGCCAGCAGCCCGGCGGGACAAAGATCCTACGAGCAGTACTTC.

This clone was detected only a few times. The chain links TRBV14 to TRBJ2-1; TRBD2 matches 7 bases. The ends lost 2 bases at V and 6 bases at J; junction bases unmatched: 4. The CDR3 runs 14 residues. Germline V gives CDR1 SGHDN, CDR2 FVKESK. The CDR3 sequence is CASSQMGLPNEQFF. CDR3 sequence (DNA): TGTGCCAGCAGCCAAATGGGACTACCCAATGAGCAGTTCTTC.

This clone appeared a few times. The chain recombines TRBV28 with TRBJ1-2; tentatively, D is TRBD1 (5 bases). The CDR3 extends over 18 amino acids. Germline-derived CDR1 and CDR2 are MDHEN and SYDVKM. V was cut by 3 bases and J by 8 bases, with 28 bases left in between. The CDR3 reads CASSFVHTQSNRGIGYTF. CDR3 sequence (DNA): TGTGCCAGCAGTTTCGTCCATACCCAGTCAAATCGGGGGATAGGCTACACCTTC.

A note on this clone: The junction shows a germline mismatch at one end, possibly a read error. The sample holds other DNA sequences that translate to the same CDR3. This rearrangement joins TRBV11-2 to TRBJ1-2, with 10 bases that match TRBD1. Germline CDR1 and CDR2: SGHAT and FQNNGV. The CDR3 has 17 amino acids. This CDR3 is CASSKGTGATVNYGYTF. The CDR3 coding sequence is TGCGCCAGCAGCAAAGGGACAGGGGCCACCGTTAACTATGGCTACACCTTC.

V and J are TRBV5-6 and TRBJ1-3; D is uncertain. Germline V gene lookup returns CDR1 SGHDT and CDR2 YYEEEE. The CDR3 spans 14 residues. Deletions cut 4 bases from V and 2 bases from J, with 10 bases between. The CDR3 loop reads CASSPERTGNTIYF. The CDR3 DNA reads TGTGCCAGCAGCCCAGAGCGGACTGGAAACACCATATATTTT.

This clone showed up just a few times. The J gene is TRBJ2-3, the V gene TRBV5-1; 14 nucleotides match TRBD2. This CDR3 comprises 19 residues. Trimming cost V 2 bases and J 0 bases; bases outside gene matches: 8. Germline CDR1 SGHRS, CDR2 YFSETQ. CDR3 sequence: CASSFSSTSGGASTDTQYF. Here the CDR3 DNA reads TGCGCCAGCAGCTTCTCCTCGACTAGCGGGGGGGCCAGCACAGATACGCAGTATTTT.

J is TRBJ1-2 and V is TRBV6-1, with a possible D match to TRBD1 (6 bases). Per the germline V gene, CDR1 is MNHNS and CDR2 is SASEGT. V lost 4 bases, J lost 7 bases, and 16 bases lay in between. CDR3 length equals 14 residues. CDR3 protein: CASSGGQGIVGYTF. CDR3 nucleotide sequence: TGTGCCAGCAGTGGGGGGCAGGGGATCGTTGGCTACACCTTC.

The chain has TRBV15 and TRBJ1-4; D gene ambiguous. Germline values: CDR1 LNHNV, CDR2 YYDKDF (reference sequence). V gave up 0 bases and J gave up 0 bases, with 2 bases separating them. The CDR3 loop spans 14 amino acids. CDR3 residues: CATSRETTNEKLFF. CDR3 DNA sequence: TGTGCCACCAGCAGAGAGACAACTAATGAAAAACTGTTTTTT.

The CDR3 spells CASSQDRASGGQTQYF. CDR3 bases: TGTGCCAGCAGCCAAGATAGGGCTAGCGGGGGGCAGACCCAGTACTTC. This chain links TRBV4-2 with TRBJ2-5; TRBD2 matches 11 bases. The germline CDR1 and CDR2 sequences are LGHNA and YNFKEQ. The CDR3 extends over 16 amino acids. After removal of 0 bases from V and 6 bases from J, the junction contained 6 bases not matched to a gene.

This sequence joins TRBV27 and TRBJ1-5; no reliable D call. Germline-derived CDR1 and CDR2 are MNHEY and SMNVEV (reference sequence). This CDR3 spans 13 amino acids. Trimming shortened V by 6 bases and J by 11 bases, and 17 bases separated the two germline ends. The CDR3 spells CASSPSPVRAQHF. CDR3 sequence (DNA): TGTGCCAGCAGCCCCAGTCCCGTTCGAGCCCAGCATTTT.

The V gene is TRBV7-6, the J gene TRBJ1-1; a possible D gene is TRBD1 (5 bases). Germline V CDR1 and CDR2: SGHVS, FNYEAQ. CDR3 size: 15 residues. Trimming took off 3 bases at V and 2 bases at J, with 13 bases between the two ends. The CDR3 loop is CASSLAGDLNTEAFF. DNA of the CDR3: TGTGCCAGCAGCTTGGCGGGGGACTTAAACACTGAAGCTTTCTTT. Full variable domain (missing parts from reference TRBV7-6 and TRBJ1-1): GAGVSQSPRYKVTKRGQDVALRCDPISGHVSLYWYRQALGQGPEFLTYFNYEAQQDKSGLPNDRFSAERPEGSISTLTIQRTEQRDSAMYRCASSLAGDLNTEAFFGQGTRLTVV.

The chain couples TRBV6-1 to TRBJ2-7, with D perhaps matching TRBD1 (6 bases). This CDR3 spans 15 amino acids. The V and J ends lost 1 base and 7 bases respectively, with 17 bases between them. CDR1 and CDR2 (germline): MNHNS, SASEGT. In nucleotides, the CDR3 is TGTGCCAGCAGTGAAGAGGACGGGTCTAGGGGGGAGCAGTACTTC. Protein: CASSEEDGSRGEQYF.

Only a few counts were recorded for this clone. The CDR3 nucleotides are TGTGCCAGCACTCGGGACAGGGTGCTAGGCCAGCCCCAGCATTTT. Its protein product is CASTRDRVLGQPQHF. The chain uses TRBV2 and TRBJ1-5; 9 nucleotides align to TRBD1. Germline V gene lookup returns CDR1 SNHLY and CDR2 FYNNEI. The CDR3 covers 15 residues. V gave up 7 bases and J gave up 7 bases; unmatched junction bases: 11.